In its sample, the clone carrying this T cell receptor (beta chain) was seen a few times. Method: immunoSEQ multiplex PCR; TCRdb's copy keeps in-frame clones and lacks some. The sample records around 150,000 clones, 75% to 90% being singletons. The source of the sample is a study of blood T cell repertoires in COVID-19. Across the study: Acute and convalescent COVID-19 samples came from the United States, Italy and Spain.

This CDR3 spans 15 amino acids. Specimen: peripheral blood. The chain is built from TRBV21-1 and TRBJ2-7; the DNA was not compared with TRBD2, the D call given in the table. TRBV21-1 is marked as a pseudogene. This TCR derives from a man in his fifties or sixties with active or convalescent COVID-19. The CDR3 DNA sequence: TGTGCCAGCAGTCTTGCGGGAGGCCCGTTGTACGAGCAGTACTTC. Translated, it gives CASSLAGGPLYEQYF.